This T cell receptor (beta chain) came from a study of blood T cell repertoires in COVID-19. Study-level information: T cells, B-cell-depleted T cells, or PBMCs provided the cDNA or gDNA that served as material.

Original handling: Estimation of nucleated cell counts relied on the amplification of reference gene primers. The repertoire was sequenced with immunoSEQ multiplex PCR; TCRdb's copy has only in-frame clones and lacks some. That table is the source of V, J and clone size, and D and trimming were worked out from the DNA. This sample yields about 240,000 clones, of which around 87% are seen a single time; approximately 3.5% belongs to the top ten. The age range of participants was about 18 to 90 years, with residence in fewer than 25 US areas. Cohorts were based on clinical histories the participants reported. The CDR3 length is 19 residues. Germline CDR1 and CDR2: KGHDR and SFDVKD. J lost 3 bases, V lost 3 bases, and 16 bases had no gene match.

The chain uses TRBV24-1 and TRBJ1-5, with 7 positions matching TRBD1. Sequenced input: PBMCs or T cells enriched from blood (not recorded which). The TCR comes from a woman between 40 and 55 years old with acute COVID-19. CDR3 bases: TGTGCCACCAGTGATCGGACAGGAGATCATAGTGGGCTCAATCAGCCCCAGCATTTT. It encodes CATSDRTGDHSGLNQPQHF.